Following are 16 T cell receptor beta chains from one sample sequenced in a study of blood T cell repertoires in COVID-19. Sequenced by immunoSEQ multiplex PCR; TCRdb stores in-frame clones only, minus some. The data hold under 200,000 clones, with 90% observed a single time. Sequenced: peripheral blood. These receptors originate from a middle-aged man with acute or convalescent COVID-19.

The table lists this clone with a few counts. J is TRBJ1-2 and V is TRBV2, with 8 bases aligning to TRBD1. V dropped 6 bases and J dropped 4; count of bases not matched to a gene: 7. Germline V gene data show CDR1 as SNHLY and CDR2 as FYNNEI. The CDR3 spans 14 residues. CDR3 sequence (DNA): TGTGCCAGCAGAGGAAATGACAGGGGCTATGGCTACACCTTC. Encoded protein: CASRGNDRGYGYTF.

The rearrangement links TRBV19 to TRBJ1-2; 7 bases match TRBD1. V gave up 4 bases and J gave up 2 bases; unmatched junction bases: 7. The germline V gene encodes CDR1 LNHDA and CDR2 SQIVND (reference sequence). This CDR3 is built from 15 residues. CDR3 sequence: CASSTLGQTNYGYTF. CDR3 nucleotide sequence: TGTGCCAGTAGTACTCTGGGACAGACGAACTATGGCTACACCTTC.

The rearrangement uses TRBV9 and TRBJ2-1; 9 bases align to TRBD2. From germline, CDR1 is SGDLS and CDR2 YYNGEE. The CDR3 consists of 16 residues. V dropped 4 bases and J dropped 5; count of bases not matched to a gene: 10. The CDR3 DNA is TGTGCCAGCAGCCTCGGGAGCGGGAGGCCCCACAATGAGCAGTTCTTC. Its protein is CASSLGSGRPHNEQFF.

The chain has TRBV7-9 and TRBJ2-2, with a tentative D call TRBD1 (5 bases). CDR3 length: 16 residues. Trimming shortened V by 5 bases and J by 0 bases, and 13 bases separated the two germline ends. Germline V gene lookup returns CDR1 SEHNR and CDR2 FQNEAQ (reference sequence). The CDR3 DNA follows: TGTGCCAGCAGCCTAATGACAGCCGCGAACACCGGGGAGCTGTTTTTT. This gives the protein CASSLMTAANTGELFF.

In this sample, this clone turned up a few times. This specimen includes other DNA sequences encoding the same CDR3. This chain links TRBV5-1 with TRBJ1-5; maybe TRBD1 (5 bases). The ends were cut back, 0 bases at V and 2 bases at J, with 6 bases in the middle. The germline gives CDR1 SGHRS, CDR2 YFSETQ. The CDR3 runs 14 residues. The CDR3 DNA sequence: TGCGCCAGCAGCTTGGGGGGCGGCAATCAGCCCCAGCATTTT. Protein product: CASSLGGGNQPQHF.

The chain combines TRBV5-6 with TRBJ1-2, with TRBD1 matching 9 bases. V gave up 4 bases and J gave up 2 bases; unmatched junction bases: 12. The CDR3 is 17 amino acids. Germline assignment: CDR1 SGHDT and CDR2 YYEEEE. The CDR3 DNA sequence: TGTGCCAGCAGCCCGACGGACAGGGGACCACTGAACTATGGCTACACCTTC. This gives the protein CASSPTDRGPLNYGYTF. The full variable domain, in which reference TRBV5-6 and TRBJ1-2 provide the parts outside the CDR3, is DAGVTQSPTHLIKTRGQQVTLRCSPKSGHDTVSWYQQALGQGPQFIFQYYEEEERQRGNFPDRFSGHQFPNYSSELNVNALLLGDSALYLCASSPTDRGPLNYGYTFGSGTRLTVV.

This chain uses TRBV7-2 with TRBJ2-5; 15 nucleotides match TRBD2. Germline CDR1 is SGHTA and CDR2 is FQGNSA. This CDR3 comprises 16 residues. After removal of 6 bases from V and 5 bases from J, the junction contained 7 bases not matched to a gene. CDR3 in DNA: TGTGCCAGCAGAGGACTAGCGGGAGGGCCCTCGGAGACCCAGTACTTC. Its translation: CASRGLAGGPSETQYF. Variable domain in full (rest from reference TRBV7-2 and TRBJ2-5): GAGVSQSPSNKVTEKGKDVELRCDPISGHTALYWYRQSLGQGLEFLIYFQGNSAPDKSGLPSDRFSAERTGGSVSTLTIQRTQQEDSAVYLCASRGLAGGPSETQYFGPGTRLLVL.

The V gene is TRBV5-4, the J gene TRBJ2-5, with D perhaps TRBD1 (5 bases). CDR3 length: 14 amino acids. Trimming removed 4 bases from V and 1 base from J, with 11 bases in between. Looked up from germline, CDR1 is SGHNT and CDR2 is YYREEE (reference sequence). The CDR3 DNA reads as TGTGCCAGCAGCAAGCGACAGACCCAAGAGACCCAGTACTTC. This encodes CASSKRQTQETQYF. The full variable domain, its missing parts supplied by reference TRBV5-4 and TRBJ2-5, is ETGVTQSPTHLIKTRGQQVTLRCSSQSGHNTVSWYQQALGQGPQFIFQYYREEENGRGNFPPRFSGLQFPNYSSELNVNALELDDSALYLCASSKRQTQETQYFGPGTRLLVL.

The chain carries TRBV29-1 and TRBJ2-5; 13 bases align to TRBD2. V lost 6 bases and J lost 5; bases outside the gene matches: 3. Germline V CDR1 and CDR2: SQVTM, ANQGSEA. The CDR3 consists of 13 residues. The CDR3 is CSVLTSGRETQYF. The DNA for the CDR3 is TGCAGCGTCCTGACTAGCGGGAGGGAGACCCAGTACTTC.

In nucleotides, the CDR3 is TGTGCCAGCAGTGGGAGTCCCTACAATGAGCAGTTCTTC. This codes for CASSGSPYNEQFF. The rearrangement uses TRBV2 and TRBJ2-1; D remains unclear. The CDR3 is made up of 13 amino acids. V dropped 4 bases and J dropped 2 bases, with 6 bases sitting between them. Germline V gene data show CDR1 as SNHLY and CDR2 as FYNNEI.

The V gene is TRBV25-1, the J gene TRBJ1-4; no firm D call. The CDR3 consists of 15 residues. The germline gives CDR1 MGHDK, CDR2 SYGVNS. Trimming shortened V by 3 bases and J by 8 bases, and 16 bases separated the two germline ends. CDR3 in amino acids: CASSDASVLGEKLFF. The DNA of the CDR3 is TGTGCCAGCAGTGATGCCTCCGTCCTCGGGGAAAAACTGTTTTTT.

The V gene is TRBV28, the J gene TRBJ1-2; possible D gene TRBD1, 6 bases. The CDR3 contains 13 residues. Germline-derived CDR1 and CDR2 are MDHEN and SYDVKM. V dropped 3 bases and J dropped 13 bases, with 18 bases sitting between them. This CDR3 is CASSFSGTYPGTF. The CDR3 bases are TGTGCCAGCAGTTTCTCCGGGACATACCCCGGCACCTTC.

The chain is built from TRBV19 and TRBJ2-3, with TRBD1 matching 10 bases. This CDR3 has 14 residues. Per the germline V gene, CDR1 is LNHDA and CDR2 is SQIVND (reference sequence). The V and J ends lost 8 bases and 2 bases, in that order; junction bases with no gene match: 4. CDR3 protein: CASSTGGYTDTQYF. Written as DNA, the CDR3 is TGTGCCAGTTCGACAGGGGGCTACACAGATACGCAGTATTTT.

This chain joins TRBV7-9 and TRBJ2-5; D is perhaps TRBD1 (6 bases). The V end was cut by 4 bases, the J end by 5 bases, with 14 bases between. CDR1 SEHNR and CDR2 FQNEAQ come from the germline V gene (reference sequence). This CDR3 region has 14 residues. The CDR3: CASSSSGTKETQYF. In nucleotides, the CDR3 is TGTGCCAGCAGCTCCTCCGGGACAAAGGAGACCCAGTACTTC.

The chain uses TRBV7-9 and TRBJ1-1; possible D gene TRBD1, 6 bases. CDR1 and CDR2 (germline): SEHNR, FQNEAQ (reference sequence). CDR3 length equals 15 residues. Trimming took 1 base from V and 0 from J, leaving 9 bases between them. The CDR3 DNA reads TGTGCCAGCAGCTTAGACAGGGCGGTGAACACTGAAGCTTTCTTT. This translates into CASSLDRAVNTEAFF.

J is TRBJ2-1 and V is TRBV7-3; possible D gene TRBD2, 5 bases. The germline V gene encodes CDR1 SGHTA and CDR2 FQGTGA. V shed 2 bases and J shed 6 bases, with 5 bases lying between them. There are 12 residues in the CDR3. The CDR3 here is CASSLEGNEQFF. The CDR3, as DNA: TGTGCCAGCAGCTTAGAGGGCAATGAGCAGTTCTTC. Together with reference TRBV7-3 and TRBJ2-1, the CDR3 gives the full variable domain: GAGVSQTPSNKVTEKGKYVELRCDPISGHTALYWYRQSLGQGPEFLIYFQGTGAADDSGLPNDRFFAVRPEGSVSTLKIQRTERGDSAVYLCASSLEGNEQFFGPGTRLTVL.